Shown below are 15 T cell receptor beta chains from a single sample sequenced in a study of T cell responses to AZD1222 COVID-19 vaccine. Generated by immunoSEQ multiplex PCR, the TCRdb table keeps only in-frame clones and is missing some. The repertoire holds 95,000 to 150,000 clones, with less than 90% as singletons. The material was peripheral blood, obtained on day 0 of AZD1222 vaccination. The source of these receptors is an adult in good health.

The V gene is TRBV6-2 or TRBV6-3, the J gene TRBJ1-6; no definite D call. The CDR3 extends over 15 amino acids. Germline V gene data show CDR1 as MNHEY and CDR2 as SVGEGT. Trimming took 5 bases from V and 7 from J, leaving 15 bases between them. The CDR3 here is CASSTRRAGNSPLHF. CDR3 nucleotide sequence: TGTGCCAGCAGTACCCGCCGCGCGGGAAATTCACCCCTCCACTTT.

This rearrangement joins TRBV28 to TRBJ1-2; 9 positions agree with TRBD1. After removal of 6 bases from V and 11 bases from J, the junction contained 13 bases not matched to a gene. This CDR3 comprises 14 residues. Per germline, CDR1 MDHEN and CDR2 SYDVKM. DNA for the CDR3: TGTGCCAGCAGGACCCCGGGACAGGGATTTTGGTACACCTTC. Translating it yields CASRTPGQGFWYTF.

The rearrangement uses TRBV29-1 and TRBJ2-7; D uncertain. This CDR3 has 11 amino acids. Germline CDR1 and CDR2: SQVTM and ANQGSEA. The V gene lost 6 bases and the J gene lost 2 bases, with 8 bases spanning the gap. The CDR3 coding sequence is TGCAGCGTCGCCCACGCCTACGAGCAGTACTTC. It translates to CSVAHAYEQYF.

The chain carries TRBV5-5 and TRBJ2-1; 7 bases line up with TRBD2. From germline, CDR1 is SGHKS and CDR2 YYEKEE (reference sequence). After removal of 5 bases from V and 6 bases from J, the junction contained 5 bases not matched to a gene. The CDR3 spans 13 residues. The CDR3: CASSRSGSNEQFF. The CDR3 DNA sequence: TGTGCCAGCAGTCGTAGCGGGTCCAATGAGCAGTTCTTC.

This CDR3 reads CASYGSYEQYF. The CDR3 DNA follows: TGTGCCAGCTACGGGAGCTACGAGCAGTACTTC. The chain links TRBV28 to TRBJ2-7; D may be TRBD2 (6 bases). V gave up 8 bases and J gave up 3 bases, with 8 bases separating them. The CDR3 runs 11 residues. CDR1 and CDR2 from the germline V gene are MDHEN and SYDVKM.

J is TRBJ2-3 and V is TRBV2; a weak D match, TRBD2 (5 bases). CDR1 and CDR2 from the germline V gene are SNHLY and FYNNEI. Trimming took 8 bases from V and 6 from J, leaving 12 bases between them. The CDR3 sequence is 12 residues long. The CDR3 reads CASLSPGDTQYF. DNA of the CDR3: TGTGCCAGCTTGAGCCCGGGGGATACGCAGTATTTT.

The CDR3 here is CASSLATARGGNTIYF. CDR3 DNA: TGTGCCAGCAGCTTGGCGACGGCCCGGGGTGGAAACACCATATATTTT. The J gene is TRBJ1-3, the V gene TRBV11-1; D uncertain. This CDR3 contains 16 residues. Trimming took 3 bases from V and 3 from J, leaving 15 bases between them. Germline V lookup: CDR1 SGHAT, CDR2 FQDESV (reference sequence).

J is TRBJ2-1 and V is TRBV4-2, with D unclear. There are 11 residues in the CDR3. The V end lost 6 bases, the J end lost 10 bases, and 10 bases lay between the germline ends. Germline V CDR1 and CDR2: LGHNA, YNFKEQ. The CDR3 spells CASRSVSEQFF. Written as DNA, the CDR3 is TGTGCCAGCAGAAGCGTTTCCGAGCAGTTCTTC.

V is TRBV18 and J is TRBJ2-5; TRBD1 matches at 8 bases. From germline, CDR1 is KGHSH and CDR2 LQKENI. CDR3 length: 15 amino acids. V lost 3 bases and J lost 5; bases outside the gene matches: 8. Here the CDR3 reads CASSPPSGGDETQYF. The CDR3 coding sequence is TGTGCCAGCTCACCCCCGTCAGGGGGCGATGAGACCCAGTACTTC. The full variable domain, completed using reference TRBV18 and TRBJ2-5, is NAGVMQNPRHLVRRRGQEARLRCSPMKGHSHVYWYRQLPEEGLKFMVYLQKENIIDESGMPKERFSAEFPKEGPSILRIQQVVRGDSAAYFCASSPPSGGDETQYFGPGTRLLVL.

The chain couples TRBV2 to TRBJ2-7, with a possible D match to TRBD1 (5 bases). The CDR3 has 12 amino acids. Germline V CDR1 and CDR2: SNHLY, FYNNEI. Trimming took 8 bases from V and 1 from J, leaving 9 bases between them. The CDR3 here is CASLQGSYEQYF. CDR3 coding DNA: TGTGCCAGCCTCCAGGGATCCTACGAGCAGTACTTC.

The CDR3 DNA follows: TGCGCCAGCAGCCCCTCTTATAAGGGGAGCTACGAGCAGTACTTC. Translation gives CASSPSYKGSYEQYF. The chain recombines TRBV4-1 with TRBJ2-7; the D call may be TRBD1 or TRBD2 (5 bases each). Germline V gene sequence: CDR1 MGHRA, CDR2 YSYEKL. The V end was cut by 4 bases, the J end by 3 bases, with 16 bases between. This CDR3 has 15 residues.

The rearrangement joins TRBV6-5 to TRBJ2-7; weak D call: TRBD2 (5 bases). Germline V gene lookup returns CDR1 MNHEY and CDR2 SVGAGI. V was cut by 6 bases and J by 4 bases, with 16 bases left in between. The CDR3 length is 14 residues. Written as DNA, the CDR3 is TGTGCCAGCAGCCCAGGCCAGCGGAGATACGAGCAGTACTTC. It is translated as CASSPGQRRYEQYF.

This clone showed up just once. This rearrangement joins TRBV2 to TRBJ1-2, with 9 nucleotides matching TRBD1. This CDR3 is built from 15 residues. The germline V gene encodes CDR1 SNHLY and CDR2 FYNNEI. V shed 6 bases and J 3 bases; nucleotides not matched to a gene: 8. CDR3 amino acids: CASSPGQGLDYGYTF. DNA for the CDR3: TGTGCCAGCAGCCCCGGACAGGGGCTGGACTATGGCTACACCTTC.

The chain carries TRBV15 and TRBJ2-7, with a possible D match to TRBD2 (6 bases). V lost 1 base and J 0 bases, leaving 16 bases between the germline ends. The CDR3 is 17 amino acids. Germline-derived CDR1 and CDR2 are LNHNV and YYDKDF (reference sequence). The DNA of the CDR3 is TGTGCCACCAGCAGAGGCGGAGGAGGGACTGTCTCCTACGAGCAGTACTTC. Protein product: CATSRGGGGTVSYEQYF.

The V call is TRBV11-1, the J call TRBJ2-3; D call uncertain. Germline V lookup: CDR1 SGHAT, CDR2 FQDESV (reference sequence). V was pared by 4 bases and J by 2 bases, with 10 bases between. This CDR3 has 14 residues. CDR3 amino acids: CASSSTTLTDTQYF. CDR3 coding DNA: TGTGCCAGCAGCTCTACAACCCTCACAGATACGCAGTATTTT.